This TCR beta chain was sequenced during a study of blood T cell repertoires in COVID-19. Data came from immunoSEQ multiplex PCR; TCRdb stores just in-frame clones and leaves some out. Of a few hundred thousand clones listed, roughly four fifths are singletons. Cohorts were assigned according to the clinical history that participants reported. The receptor's source is a woman aged 45-65 years who had recovered from COVID-19. Sequencing was performed on PBMCs or T cells enriched from blood (not recorded which).

The CDR3 loop is CASSLVGAATNTEAFF. DNA for the CDR3: TGCGCCAGCAGCTTGGTGGGGGCCGCGACGAACACTGAAGCTTTCTTT. The rearrangement uses TRBV5-1 and TRBJ1-1; maybe TRBD1 (6 bases). Between the trimmed V and J ends, which lost 0 bases and 1 base, there was a span of 13 bases. The CDR3 has 16 residues. Germline V gives CDR1 SGHRS, CDR2 YFSETQ.